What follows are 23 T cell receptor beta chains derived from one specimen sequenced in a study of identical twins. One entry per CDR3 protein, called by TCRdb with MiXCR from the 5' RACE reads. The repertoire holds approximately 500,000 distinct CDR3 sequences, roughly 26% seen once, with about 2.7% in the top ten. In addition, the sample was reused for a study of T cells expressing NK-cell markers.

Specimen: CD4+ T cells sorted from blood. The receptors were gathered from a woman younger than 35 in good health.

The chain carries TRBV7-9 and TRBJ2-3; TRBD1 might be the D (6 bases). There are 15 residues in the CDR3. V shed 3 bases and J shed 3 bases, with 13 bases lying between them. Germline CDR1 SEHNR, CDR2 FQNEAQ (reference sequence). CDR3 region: CASSFSGRGTDTQYF. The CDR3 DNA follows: TGTGCCAGCAGCTTCTCAGGAAGGGGGACAGATACGCAGTATTTT.

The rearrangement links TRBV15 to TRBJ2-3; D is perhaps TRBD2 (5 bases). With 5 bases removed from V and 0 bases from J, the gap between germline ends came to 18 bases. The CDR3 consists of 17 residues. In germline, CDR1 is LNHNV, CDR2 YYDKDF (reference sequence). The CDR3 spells CATSGGPSGASTDTQYF. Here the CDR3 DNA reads TGTGCCACCAGCGGCGGGCCAAGCGGAGCTAGCACAGATACGCAGTATTTT.

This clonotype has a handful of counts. Here the CDR3 DNA reads TGTGCCAGCAGCCAACAGGGTAATCAGCCCCAGCATTTT. It yields the protein CASSQQGNQPQHF. The chain has TRBV3-1 and TRBJ1-5, with TRBD1 as a possible D gene (5 bases). The CDR3 loop spans 13 amino acids. Germline V gives CDR1 LGHDT, CDR2 YNNKEL (reference sequence). Trimming pared 2 bases from V and 4 bases from J, leaving 6 bases between. Supplemented by reference TRBV3-1 and TRBJ1-5, the full variable domain reads DTAVSQTPKYLVTQMGNDKSIKCEQNLGHDTMYWYKQDSKKFLKIMFSYNNKELIINETVPNRFSPKSPDKAHLNLHINSLELGDSAVYFCASSQQGNQPQHFGDGTRLSIL.

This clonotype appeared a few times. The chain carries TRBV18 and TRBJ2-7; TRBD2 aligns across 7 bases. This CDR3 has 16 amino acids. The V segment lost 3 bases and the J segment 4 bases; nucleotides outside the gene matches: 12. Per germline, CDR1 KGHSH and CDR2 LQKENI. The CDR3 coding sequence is TGTGCCAGCTCACCGATGGGCGGGAGCTTGGCTTACGAGCAGTACTTC. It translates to CASSPMGGSLAYEQYF.

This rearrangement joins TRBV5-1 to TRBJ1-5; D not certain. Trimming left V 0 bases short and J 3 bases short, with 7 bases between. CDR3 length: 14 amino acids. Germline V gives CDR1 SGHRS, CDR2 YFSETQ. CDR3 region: CASSLADFNQPQHF. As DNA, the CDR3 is TGCGCCAGCAGCTTGGCTGACTTCAATCAGCCCCAGCATTTT.

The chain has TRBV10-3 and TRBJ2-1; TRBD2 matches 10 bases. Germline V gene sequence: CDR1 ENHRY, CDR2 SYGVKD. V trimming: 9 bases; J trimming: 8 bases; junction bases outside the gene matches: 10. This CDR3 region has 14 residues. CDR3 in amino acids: CAITERGGTHEQFF. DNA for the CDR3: TGTGCCATTACTGAGCGGGGGGGCACCCATGAGCAGTTCTTC.

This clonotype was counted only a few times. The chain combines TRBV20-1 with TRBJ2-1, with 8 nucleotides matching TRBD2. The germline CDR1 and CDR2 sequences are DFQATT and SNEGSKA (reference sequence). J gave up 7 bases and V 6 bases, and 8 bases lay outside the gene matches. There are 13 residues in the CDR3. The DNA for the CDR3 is TGCAGTGCCGCGGGACTAGTGATGAATGAGCAGTTCTTC. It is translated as CSAAGLVMNEQFF.

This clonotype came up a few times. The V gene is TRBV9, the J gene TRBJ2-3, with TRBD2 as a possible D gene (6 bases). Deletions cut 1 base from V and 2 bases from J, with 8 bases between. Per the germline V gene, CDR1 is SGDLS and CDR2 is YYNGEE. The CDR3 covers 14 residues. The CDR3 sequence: CASSVRDFTDTQYF. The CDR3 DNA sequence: TGTGCCAGCAGCGTAAGGGACTTCACAGATACGCAGTATTTT.

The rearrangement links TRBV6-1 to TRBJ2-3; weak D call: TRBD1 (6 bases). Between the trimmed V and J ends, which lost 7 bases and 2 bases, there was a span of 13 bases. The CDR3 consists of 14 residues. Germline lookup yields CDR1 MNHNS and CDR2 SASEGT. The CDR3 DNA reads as TGTGCCAGCACGGATCAGGGGACCACAGATACGCAGTATTTT. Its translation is CASTDQGTTDTQYF.

This CDR3 reads CASSRSTQSFQETQYF. The CDR3 DNA reads as TGCGCCAGCAGCCGGTCGACACAATCCTTCCAAGAGACCCAGTACTTC. The rearrangement links TRBV4-1 to TRBJ2-5; no firm D call. This CDR3 region has 16 residues. The germline V gene has CDR1 MGHRA and CDR2 YSYEKL. With 4 bases removed from V and 1 base from J, the gap between germline ends came to 16 bases.

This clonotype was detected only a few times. DNA for the CDR3: TGTGCCAGCAGTTGGGTAGAAGAGACCCAGTACTTC. Residues: CASSWVEETQYF. This sequence joins TRBV6-2 or TRBV6-3 and TRBJ2-5; D ambiguous. The CDR3 loop spans 12 amino acids. V gave up 4 bases and J gave up 3 bases, with 6 bases separating them. Looked up from germline, CDR1 is MNHEY and CDR2 is SVGEGT.

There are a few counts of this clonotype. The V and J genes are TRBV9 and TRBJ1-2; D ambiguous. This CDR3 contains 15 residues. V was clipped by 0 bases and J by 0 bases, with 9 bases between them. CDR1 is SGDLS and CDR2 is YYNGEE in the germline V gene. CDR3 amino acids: CASSVESFTNYGYTF. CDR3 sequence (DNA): TGTGCCAGCAGCGTAGAAAGCTTTACTAACTATGGCTACACCTTC.

CDR3 bases: TGTGCCTGGAGTCCTAGACTAGCGGGGAGCACAGATACGCAGTATTTT. Protein sequence: CAWSPRLAGSTDTQYF. The chain combines TRBV30 with TRBJ2-3, with TRBD2 identical over 11 bases. The CDR3 sequence is 16 residues long. V gave up 2 bases and J gave up 0 bases; unmatched junction bases: 4. Germline V gene lookup returns CDR1 GTSNPN and CDR2 SVGIG (reference sequence).

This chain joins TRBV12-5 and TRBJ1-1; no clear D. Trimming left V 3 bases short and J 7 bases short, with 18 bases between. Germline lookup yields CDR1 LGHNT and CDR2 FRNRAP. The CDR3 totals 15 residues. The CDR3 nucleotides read TGTGCTAGTGGTTTCCCCCCCCGCGAGCCCAGTGAAGCTTTCTTT. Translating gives CASGFPPREPSEAFF.

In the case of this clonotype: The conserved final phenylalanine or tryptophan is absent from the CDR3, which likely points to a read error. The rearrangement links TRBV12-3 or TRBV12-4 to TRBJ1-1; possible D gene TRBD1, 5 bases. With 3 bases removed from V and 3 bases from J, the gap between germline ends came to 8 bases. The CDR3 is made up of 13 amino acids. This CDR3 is CASSFQGDTEAFL. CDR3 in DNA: TGTGCCAGCAGTTTTCAGGGAGACACTGAAGCTTTCCTT.

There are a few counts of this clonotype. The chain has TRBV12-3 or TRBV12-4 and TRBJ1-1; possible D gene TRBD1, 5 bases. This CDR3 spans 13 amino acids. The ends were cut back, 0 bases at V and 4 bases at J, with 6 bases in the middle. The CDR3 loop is CASSLARGTEAFF. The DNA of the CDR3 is TGTGCCAGCAGTTTAGCTAGGGGCACTGAAGCTTTCTTT.

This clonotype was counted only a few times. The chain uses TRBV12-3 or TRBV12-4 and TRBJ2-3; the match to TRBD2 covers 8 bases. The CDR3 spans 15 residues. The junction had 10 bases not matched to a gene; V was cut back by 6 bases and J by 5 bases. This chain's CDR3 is CASSRSGGVGDTQYF. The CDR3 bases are TGTGCCAGCAGCCGCAGCGGGGGTGTTGGAGATACGCAGTATTTT.

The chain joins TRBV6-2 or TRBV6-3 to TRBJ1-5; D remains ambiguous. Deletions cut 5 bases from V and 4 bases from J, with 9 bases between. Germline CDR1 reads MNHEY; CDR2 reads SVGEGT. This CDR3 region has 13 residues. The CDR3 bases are TGTGCCAGCAGTATCCAGAGGAATCAGCCCCAGCATTTT. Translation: CASSIQRNQPQHF.

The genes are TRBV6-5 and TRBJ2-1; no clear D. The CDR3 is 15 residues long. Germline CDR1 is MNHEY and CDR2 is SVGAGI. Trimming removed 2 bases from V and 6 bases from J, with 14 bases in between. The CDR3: CASSYQSSWGNEQFF. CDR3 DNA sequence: TGTGCCAGCAGTTACCAGTCTAGTTGGGGCAATGAGCAGTTCTTC.

The CDR3 loop is CASSQVQENTEAFF. The CDR3 region has the DNA TGTGCCAGCAGCCAAGTTCAAGAGAACACTGAAGCTTTCTTT. The rearrangement uses TRBV4-2 and TRBJ1-1; D remains ambiguous. This CDR3 has 14 amino acids. The ends were cut back, 1 base at V and 1 base at J, with 7 bases in the middle. The germline V gene encodes CDR1 LGHNA and CDR2 YNFKEQ.

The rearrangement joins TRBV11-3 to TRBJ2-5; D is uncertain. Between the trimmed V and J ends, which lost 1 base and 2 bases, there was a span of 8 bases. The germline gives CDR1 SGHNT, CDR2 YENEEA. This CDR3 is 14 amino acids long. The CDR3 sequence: CASSLVAEQETQYF. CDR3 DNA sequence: TGTGCCAGCAGCTTAGTGGCCGAGCAAGAGACCCAGTACTTC.

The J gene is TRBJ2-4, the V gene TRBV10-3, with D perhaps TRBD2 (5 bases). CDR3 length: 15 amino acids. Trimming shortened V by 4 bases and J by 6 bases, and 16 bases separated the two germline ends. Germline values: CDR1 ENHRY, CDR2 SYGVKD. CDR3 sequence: CAISGETGPGNIQYF. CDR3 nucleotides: TGTGCCATCAGTGGGGAGACCGGGCCCGGAAACATTCAGTACTTC.

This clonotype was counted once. In DNA, the CDR3 is TGCGCCAGCAGCTTGGGACCCCAAACAGGGAACGAGCAGTACTTC. Translating gives CASSLGPQTGNEQYF. V usage is TRBV5-1 and J usage is TRBJ2-7; TRBD1 is a possible D gene (6 bases). V lost 0 bases, J lost 5 bases, and 15 bases lay in between. Germline CDR1 SGHRS, CDR2 YFSETQ. The CDR3 has 15 amino acids.